This T cell receptor beta chain is drawn from a study of early T cells in non-severe SARS-CoV-2 infection. Across the study: The input, bulk RNA from unsorted whole blood, was sequenced, and chains were unpaired. Study-wide points: Database matching using VDJdb favored anti-spike CD8 responses, with private and CD4 specificities left missing.

Each cDNA molecule carried a unique molecular identifier. TCRdb recomputed calls from the 5' RACE reads with MiXCR, one row per CDR3 protein. This table holds about 64,000 distinct CDR3 sequences, 7% to 9.5% found once. V was pared by 3 bases and J by 5 bases, with 3 bases of the junction left unmatched. The CDR3 runs 13 residues. From germline, CDR1 is DFQATT and CDR2 SNEGSKA (reference sequence). This clonotype was detected only a few times. Its antigen is still unknown. The sample was whole blood, taken at baseline. The V call is TRBV20-1, the J call TRBJ2-2; the match to TRBD2 covers 7 bases. The TCR sequence derives from an adult who was a healthcare worker with PCR-confirmed SARS-CoV-2 infection or an uninfected control (not recorded which). CDR3 nucleotides: TGCAGTGCTAGCTTTAGCGGGACCGGGGAGCTGTTTTTT. Translated: CSASFSGTGELFF.